The rows below give T cell receptor beta chains drawn from one sample of a study of shared clonotypes between healthy human individuals. Sequencing was performed with immunoSEQ multiplex PCR; in TCRdb, only in-frame clones are kept and a portion is missing. This table holds about 2.4 million clones, over 85% found once. Specimen: naive CD4+ T cells from PBMCs. The origin of the receptors is a man between 18 and 29 years old in good health. Some clones in this sample may be carry-over from other donors' samples. Each CDR3 is given with its conserved first and last residue. The order of the fields is D gene, V gene, clone size, J gene, CDR3 protein, CDR3 DNA. A D gene is named only where the DNA matches it firmly. The size of a clone is reported for some rows only, either as once, few or many, or as a class for expanded clones.

>TRBD2|TRBV9|.|TRBJ2-3
CASSMRLAGTQYF
TGTGCCAGCAGCATGAGACTAGCGGGAACTCAGTATTTT
>.|TRBV5-1|.|TRBJ1-2
CASSLAKADGYTF
TGCGCCAGCAGCTTGGCAAAGGCGGATGGCTACACCTTC
>TRBD1|TRBV7-2|.|TRBJ1-2
CASSLGGRGRGYTF
TGTGCCAGCAGCTTAGGGGGCAGGGGGCGAGGCTACACCTTC
>TRBD1|TRBV5-4|.|TRBJ1-2
CASSSQRGTASYGYTF
TGTGCCAGCAGCTCCCAGCGGGGGACAGCAAGTTATGGCTACACCTTC
>.|TRBV7-9|.|TRBJ2-2
CASSLAPGRPGELFF
TGTGCCAGCAGCTTAGCCCCAGGGAGGCCCGGGGAGCTGTTTTTT
>TRBD2|TRBV28|.|TRBJ2-5
CASSGGHEFGTSGDGQETQYF
TGTGCCAGCAGTGGGGGACATGAGTTTGGGACTAGCGGAGATGGGCAAGAGACCCAGTACTTC
>.|TRBV5-1|.|TRBJ2-1
CASSLGFSNGAGEQFF
TGCGCCAGCAGCTTGGGGTTCTCTAATGGGGCTGGTGAGCAGTTCTTC
>TRBD1|TRBV6-5|once|TRBJ1-2
CASSYSGQPSYGYTF
TGTGCCAGCAGTTATTCGGGACAGCCTTCCTATGGCTACACCTTC
>.|TRBV4-3|.|TRBJ2-1
CASSQDLAWGGEQFF
TGCGCCAGCAGCCAAGATCTAGCCTGGGGAGGTGAGCAGTTCTTC
>.|TRBV7-2|.|TRBJ1-5
CASSLLGGNQPQHF
TGTGCCAGCAGCCTCTTGGGTGGCAATCAGCCCCAGCATTTT
>.|TRBV6-1|.|TRBJ1-3
CASRISSGNTIYF
TGTGCCAGTAGAATATCCTCTGGAAACACCATATATTTT
>.|TRBV9|.|TRBJ1-5
CASSSNNQPQHF
TGTGCCAGCAGCTCTAATAATCAGCCCCAGCATTTT
>TRBD2|TRBV7-3|once|TRBJ2-1
CASSSTSGSNEQFF
TGTGCCAGCAGCTCCACTAGCGGGAGCAATGAGCAGTTCTTC
>TRBD2|TRBV27|.|TRBJ2-7
CASSLKASGSSSYEQYF
TGTGCCAGCAGTTTAAAGGCTAGCGGGAGTTCCTCCTACGAGCAGTACTTC
>.|TRBV5-4|.|TRBJ1-3
CASSLDRRNTIYF
TGTGCCAGCAGCTTGGACAGAAGAAACACCATATATTTT
>.|TRBV10-3|.|TRBJ2-2
CAISESGQGMYTGELFF
TGTGCCATCAGTGAGTCGGGCCAGGGGATGTACACCGGGGAGCTGTTTTTT
>TRBD2|TRBV7-2|.|TRBJ2-5
CASSLWTSGLETQYF
TGTGCCAGCAGCCTATGGACTAGCGGGTTGGAGACCCAGTACTTC
>.|TRBV2|.|TRBJ1-1
CATRRGASTEAFF
TGTGCCACACGGCGGGGGGCGAGCACTGAAGCTTTCTTT
>.|TRBV6-1|.|TRBJ2-7
CASSGRGLTYEQYF
TGTGCCAGCAGCGGCAGGGGCCTAACCTACGAGCAGTACTTC
>TRBD2|TRBV7-8|.|TRBJ2-1
CASSLADLSGRFYNEQFF
TGTGCCAGCAGCTTAGCGGACCTGAGCGGGAGGTTCTACAATGAGCAGTTCTTC
>TRBD1|TRBV11-3|once|TRBJ2-5
CASSLQGGETQYF
TGTGCCAGCAGCCTACAGGGGGGAGAGACCCAGTACTTC
>.|TRBV5-4|once|TRBJ2-5
CASSLSLLETQYF
TGTGCCAGCAGCTTATCCCTCCTAGAGACCCAGTACTTC
>.|TRBV4-3|.|TRBJ2-1
CASSQDYGTYNEQFF
TGCGCCAGCAGCCAAGATTACGGAACCTACAATGAGCAGTTCTTC
>.|TRBV28|.|TRBJ2-7
CASSFPGRLYEQYF
TGTGCCAGCAGTTTCCCGGGACGCCTCTACGAGCAGTACTTC
>TRBD2|TRBV9|.|TRBJ2-3
CASSDEGTSGRSSTDTQYF
TGTGCCAGCAGCGATGAAGGGACTAGCGGGAGGTCTAGCACAGATACGCAGTATTTT
>TRBD2|TRBV5-1|.|TRBJ2-3
CASSSLAGASDTQYF
TGCGCCAGCAGCTCCCTAGCGGGAGCATCAGATACGCAGTATTTT
>TRBD2|TRBV28|.|TRBJ2-4
CASSPGGSLAKNIQYF
TGTGCCAGCAGCCCGGGGGGTTCACTAGCCAAAAACATTCAGTACTTC
>.|TRBV28|.|TRBJ1-5
CASSLWPGNSNQPQHF
TGTGCCAGCAGTTTATGGCCAGGGAATAGCAATCAGCCCCAGCATTTT
>TRBD2|TRBV25-1|.|TRBJ2-1
CASSELSPLSGRRDEQFF
TGTGCCAGCAGTGAATTGTCCCCTCTTAGCGGGAGAAGGGATGAGCAGTTCTTC
>TRBD1|TRBV6-1|.|TRBJ2-2
CASSATRGKTGAGELFF
TGTGCCAGCAGTGCCACTAGAGGGAAGACAGGGGCCGGGGAGCTGTTTTTT
>.|TRBV28|.|TRBJ2-5
CASSSGQETQYF
TGTGCCAGCAGCTCAGGGCAAGAGACCCAGTACTTC
>TRBD1|TRBV19|.|TRBJ2-2
CASSPGQGATGELFF
TGTGCCAGTAGTCCGGGACAGGGGGCAACCGGGGAGCTGTTTTTT
>.|TRBV9|.|TRBJ2-1
CASSVGLGRLFF
TGTGCCAGCAGCGTAGGATTAGGAAGGCTGTTCTTC
>.|TRBV5-4|.|TRBJ2-6
CATPGLGSSGANVLTF
TGTGCCACCCCGGGACTTGGAAGCTCTGGGGCCAACGTCCTGACTTTC
>.|TRBV5-4|.|TRBJ2-2
CASSPLGPGELFF
TGTGCCAGCAGTCCCCTGGGGCCCGGGGAGCTGTTTTTT
>TRBD1|TRBV28|.|TRBJ1-1
CASSAGQGLGEAFF
TGTGCCAGCAGTGCTGGACAGGGGTTGGGTGAAGCTTTCTTT
>.|TRBV9|.|TRBJ1-1
CASSVGGGDHTEAFF
TGTGCCAGCAGCGTAGGAGGCGGCGACCACACTGAAGCTTTCTTT
>.|TRBV6-5|once|TRBJ1-1
CASSYISEAFF
TGTGCCAGCAGTTACATCTCTGAAGCTTTCTTT
>.|TRBV7-2|.|TRBJ2-1
CASSLAGGPNEQFF
TGTGCCAGCAGCTTAGCGGGAGGTCCCAATGAGCAGTTCTTC
>.|TRBV30|.|TRBJ1-3
CAWSEDYTIYF
TGTGCCTGGAGTGAAGATTACACCATATATTTT